This T cell receptor (beta chain) came from a study of T cell clonality in common variable immunodeficiency. The CDR3 runs to 17 residues. V shed 4 bases, J shed 6 bases, and the junction held 14 bases outside the gene matches. CDR1 is LGHNA and CDR2 is YNFKEQ in the germline V gene. Using immunoSEQ multiplex PCR, the repertoire was profiled, and TCRdb retains in-frame clones only, with some absent. The sample contains approximately 42,000 clones, none of them singletons. This clone occurred many times. The read gets to within 3 residues of the CDR3 end, and the germline J gene fills in the rest. This chain uses TRBV4-2 with TRBJ2-3, with 9 bases aligning to TRBD2. Material for sequencing was peripheral blood mononuclear cells. The source of this sequence is a person between 18 and 75 years old in good health. The part of the CDR3 DNA that was read is TGTGCCAGCAGCCCATCGGCGGGAGGGCCATCTTTGGATACG. This translates into CASSPSAGGPSLDT. The whole CDR3 protein reads CASSPSAGGPSLDTQYF.